Listed below are T cell receptor beta chains from one sample, sequenced in a study of blood T cell repertoires in COVID-19. The data were produced by immunoSEQ multiplex PCR, yet TCRdb's version contains in-frame clones alone and is incomplete. The sample shows 110,000 to 150,000 clones, roughly 78% of them seen only once. Input material: PBMCs or T cells enriched from blood (not recorded which). These receptor sequences come from a woman in her fifties or sixties who had recovered from COVID-19. The CDR3 runs from the conserved cysteine through the conserved F or W. The D gene is left open where the match is weak. Size values are once, few and many counts, or a class for expanded clones, and some rows have none.

len,d_gene,j_gene,abundance,v_gene,CDR3aa,CDR3nt
13,-,TRBJ2-5,-,TRBV10-3,CAIARTAKETQYF,TGTGCCATCGCAAGGACAGCCAAAGAGACCCAGTACTTC
18,TRBD2,TRBJ2-5,once,TRBV7-2,CASSLVGTSGGYQETQYF,TGTGCCAGCAGCTTAGTGGGGACTAGCGGGGGGTACCAAGAGACCCAGTACTTC
13,-,TRBJ2-6,few,TRBV6-5,CASSGSGANVLTF,TGTGCCAGTTCGGGCTCTGGGGCCAACGTCCTGACTTTC
13,TRBD2,TRBJ2-3,-,TRBV19,CASSGGDGDTQYF,TGTGCCAGTAGCGGGGGGGACGGGGATACGCAGTATTTT
14,TRBD1,TRBJ1-1,-,TRBV5-1,CASSFDRGGTEAFF,TGCGCCAGCAGCTTCGACAGGGGGGGCACTGAAGCTTTCTTT
14,-,TRBJ2-2,-,TRBV19,CASRRGLNTGELFF,TGTGCCAGTCGACGCGGACTAAACACCGGGGAGCTGTTTTTT
15,-,TRBJ1-2,-,TRBV21-1,CASSRDRRTIYGYTF,TGTGCCAGCAGCAGGGACAGGAGGACGATCTATGGCTACACCTTC
15,-,TRBJ2-3,few,TRBV5-5,CASSPDISFTDTQYF,TGTGCCAGCAGCCCCGACATTTCCTTCACAGATACGCAGTATTTT
13,-,TRBJ1-5,-,TRBV4-1,CASSQDEARPQHF,TGCGCCAGCAGCCAAGATGAGGCGCGGCCCCAGCATTTT
16,TRBD2,TRBJ2-6,-,TRBV2,CASRISGVYGANVLTF,TGTGCCAGCAGAATAAGCGGGGTTTATGGGGCCAACGTCCTGACTTTC
14,-,TRBJ1-4,-,TRBV6-7,CASSYGPGDEKLFF,TGTGCCAGCAGTTACGGACCGGGAGATGAAAAACTGTTTTTT
18,-,TRBJ2-6,once,TRBV27,CASRGHDAARSGANVLTF,TGTGCCAGCAGGGGGCACGATGCCGCACGCTCTGGGGCCAACGTCCTGACTTTC
16,TRBD1,TRBJ2-3,-,TRBV27,CASRRRGGLRTDTQYF,TGTGCCAGCAGGAGAAGAGGGGGCCTCCGCACAGATACGCAGTATTTT
15,TRBD1,TRBJ1-1,-,TRBV28,CASSWGTGLDTEAFF,TGTGCCAGCAGTTGGGGGACAGGGCTTGACACTGAAGCTTTCTTT
17,-,TRBJ1-2,-,TRBV5-4,CASSLGGGAARNYGYTF,TGTGCCAGCAGCTTGGGTGGAGGGGCAGCGCGAAACTATGGCTACACCTTC
17,TRBD1,TRBJ1-2,-,TRBV10-3,CAISESWGQTFRDGYTF,TGTGCCATCAGTGAGTCCTGGGGACAGACATTTCGGGATGGCTACACCTTC
14,TRBD1,TRBJ1-6,-,TRBV28,CASSLDRGYSPLHF,TGTGCCAGCAGTTTGGACAGGGGGTATTCACCCCTCCACTTT
17,TRBD1,TRBJ1-2,-,TRBV4-2,CASSQDTGTGPVYGYTF,TGTGCCAGCAGCCAAGATACCGGGACAGGGCCAGTCTATGGCTACACCTTC
13,-,TRBJ2-2,-,TRBV28,CASRDFYTGELFF,TGTGCCAGCCGGGACTTTTACACCGGGGAGCTGTTTTTT
14,-,TRBJ2-1,-,TRBV2,CASSPTRMQNEQFF,TGTGCCAGCAGTCCGACTAGGATGCAGAATGAGCAGTTCTTC
14,-,TRBJ1-1,-,TRBV3-1/TRBV3-2,CASSPLSENTEAFF,TGTGCCAGCAGCCCCCTGAGCGAGAACACTGAAGCTTTCTTT
12,-,TRBJ1-1,-,TRBV3-1/TRBV3-2,CASVSEGTEAFF,TGTGCCAGCGTCTCGGAGGGCACTGAAGCTTTCTTT
14,-,TRBJ1-5,-,TRBV6-5,CATNTGLHYQPQHF,TGTGCCACCAATACAGGGCTCCACTATCAGCCCCAGCATTTT
11,-,TRBJ2-7,-,TRBV2,CASRGHYEQYF,TGTGCCAGCAGGGGACACTACGAGCAGTACTTC